This TCR beta chain was retrieved from a study of T-cell reconstitution after alpha-beta-depleted transplantation in children. Molecular barcoding with unique molecular identifiers was used for the TCRbeta library. TCRdb re-called the PCR reads through MiXCR, storing one row per CDR3 protein. This repertoire shows 250,000 to 350,000 distinct CDR3 sequences, 9.9% found once; its top ten account for 10%. The CDR3 spans 14 residues. Germline V gene lookup returns CDR1 KGHSH and CDR2 LQKENI. Trimming shortened V by 2 bases and J by 4 bases, and 11 bases separated the two germline ends. This clonotype turned up a few times.

This TCR derives from a human donor who donated a stem cell graft to a child with SCID. The gene calls are TRBV18 and TRBJ2-5; D is possibly TRBD1 or TRBD2 (5 bases each). Sequencing was performed on PBMCs from the stem cell graft donor, taken from the stem cell graft. The CDR3 DNA reads TGTGCCAGCTCACCAACTACAGGAGGAGAGACCCAGTACTTC. Its translation is CASSPTTGGETQYF.